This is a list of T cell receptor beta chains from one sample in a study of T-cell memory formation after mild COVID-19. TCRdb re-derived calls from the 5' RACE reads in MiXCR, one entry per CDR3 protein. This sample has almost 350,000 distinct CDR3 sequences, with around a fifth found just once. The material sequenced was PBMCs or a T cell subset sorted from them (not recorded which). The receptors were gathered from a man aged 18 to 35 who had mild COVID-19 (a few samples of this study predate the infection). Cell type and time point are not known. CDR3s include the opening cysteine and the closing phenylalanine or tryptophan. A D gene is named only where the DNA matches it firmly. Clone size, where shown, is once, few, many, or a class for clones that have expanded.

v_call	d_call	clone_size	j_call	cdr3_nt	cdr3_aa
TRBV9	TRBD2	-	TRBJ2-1	TGTGCCAGCAGCGTAGCGCCCAGCGGGGACAATGAGCAGTTCTTC	CASSVAPSGDNEQFF
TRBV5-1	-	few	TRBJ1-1	TGCGCCAGCAGCTCTAATGAGAACACTGAAGCTTTCTTT	CASSSNENTEAFF
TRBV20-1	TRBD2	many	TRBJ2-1	TGCAGTGCTACCCTAGCGGGGGGAATCAATGAGCAGTTCTTC	CSATLAGGINEQFF
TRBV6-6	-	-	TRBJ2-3	TGTGCCAGCGGAAGTGGGGGGTCTACAGATACGCAGTATTTT	CASGSGGSTDTQYF
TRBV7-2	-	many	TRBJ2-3	TGTGCCAGCAGCTTAGGGATTTGGAAACTGGAGTATTTT	CASSLGIWKLEYF
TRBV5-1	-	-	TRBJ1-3	TGCGCCAGCAGCTCCGGAGGGGATTCTGGAAACACCATATATTTT	CASSSGGDSGNTIYF
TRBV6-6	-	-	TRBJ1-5	TGTGCCAGCAGTGCAGGGTTTATCAATCAGCCCCAGCATTTT	CASSAGFINQPQHF
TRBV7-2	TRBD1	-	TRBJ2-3	TGTGCCAGCAGCCGCGATTCAGGGGGCGGCGCAGATACGCAGTATTTT	CASSRDSGGGADTQYF
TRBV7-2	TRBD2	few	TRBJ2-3	TGTGCCAGCAGCTTAGCCACTAGCGGGGGGTTCACAGATACGCAGTATTTT	CASSLATSGGFTDTQYF
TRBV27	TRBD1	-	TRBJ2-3	TGTGCCAGCAGTATCCGGACAGGGGTAGATACGCAGTATTTT	CASSIRTGVDTQYF
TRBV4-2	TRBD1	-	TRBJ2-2	TGTGCCAGCAGCCGGGACAGCACGAACACCGGGGAGCTGTTTTTT	CASSRDSTNTGELFF
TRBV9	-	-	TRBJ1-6	TGTGCCAGCAGCGTCAACGTGGCTTCACCCCTCCACTTT	CASSVNVASPLHF
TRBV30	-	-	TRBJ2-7	TGTGCCTGGAGTGTATACGGGGACCGGGTCGAGGGCGAGCAGTACTTC	CAWSVYGDRVEGEQYF
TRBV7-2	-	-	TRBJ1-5	TGTGCCAGCAGCTTATCACGGGTTGAGCCCCAGCATTTT	CASSLSRVEPQHF
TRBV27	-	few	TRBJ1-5	TGTGCCAGCAGTTTTCAGAGCAATCAGCCCCAGCATTTT	CASSFQSNQPQHF
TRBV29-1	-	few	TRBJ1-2	TGCAGCCACGGGACTAACTATGGCTACACCTTC	CSHGTNYGYTF
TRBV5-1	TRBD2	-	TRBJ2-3	TGCGCCAGCAGCTTAGGGCCAGGGAGGGGCACAGATACGCAGTATTTT	CASSLGPGRGTDTQYF
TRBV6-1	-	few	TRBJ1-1	TGTGCCACCAGGGAGGGGTACACTGAAGCTTTCTTT	CATREGYTEAFF
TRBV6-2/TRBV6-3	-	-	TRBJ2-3	TGTGCCAGCAGTTACGGCTGGGGCAGCACAGATACGCAGTATTTT	CASSYGWGSTDTQYF
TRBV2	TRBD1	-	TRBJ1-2	TGTGCCAGCAGTTTCGGACAGGGGGCTTATGGCTACACCTTC	CASSFGQGAYGYTF
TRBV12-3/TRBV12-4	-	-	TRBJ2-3	TGTGCCAGCAGTTTTCCTGTCAGCTTCACAGATACGCAGTATTTT	CASSFPVSFTDTQYF
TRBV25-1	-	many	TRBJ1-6	TGTGCCAGCAGTGAATCCGTCACCCTCCACTTT	CASSESVTLHF
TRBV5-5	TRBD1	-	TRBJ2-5	TGTGCCAGCGACGGGGACAGGGCGGCAGAGACCCAGTACTTC	CASDGDRAAETQYF
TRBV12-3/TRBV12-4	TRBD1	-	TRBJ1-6	TGTGCCAGCAGTTTAACAGGGGGACCCCTCCACTTT	CASSLTGGPLHF
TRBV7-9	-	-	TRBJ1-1	TGTGCCAGCACCCTAGACGGGGGCGCGACTGAAGCTTTCTTT	CASTLDGGATEAFF